A selection of T cell receptor beta chains follows, all from one sample in a study of OX40 agonist ivuxolimab in advanced cancers. Profiled with immunoSEQ multiplex PCR; TCRdb holds only in-frame clones, not every one. In the table there are tens of thousands of clones, 65% to 90% of which are singletons. Here the sequenced sample was CD4+ or CD8+ T cells sorted from blood, taken in a trial of the OX40 agonist ivuxolimab. The receptors stem from an adult with an advanced solid tumor such as melanoma, head and neck, liver or kidney cancer. The CDR3 runs from the conserved cysteine through the conserved F or W.

j_call	cdr3_length	v_call	cdr3_aa
TRBJ1-1	14	TRBV28	CASGDRGMNTEAFF
TRBJ1-2	12	TRBV29-1	CSARISFYGYTF
TRBJ2-3	17	TRBV9	CASSAPVGQGYADTQYF
TRBJ1-5	15	TRBV19	CASSIDSRHNQPQHF
TRBJ1-2	14	TRBV28	CASSISGGFYGYTF
TRBJ1-5	14	TRBV6-5	CASSYSGQGQPQHF
TRBJ2-5	16	TRBV4-1	CASSQTSGGAQETQYF
TRBJ1-5	14	TRBV19	CASSRRGEDQPQHF
TRBJ2-1	15	TRBV9	CASSVGLGLGNEQFF
TRBJ1-5	15	TRBV19	CASSIFGRVDQPQHF
TRBJ1-1	14	TRBV2	CASSPDDGNTEAFF
TRBJ1-5	15	TRBV6-6	CASSYGPGGNQPQHF
TRBJ1-3	15	TRBV6-1	CASSASAFSGNTIYF
TRBJ1-2	14	TRBV19	CASSVGILNYGYTF
TRBJ2-3	15	TRBV5-4	CASSFSGGAPDTQYF
TRBJ1-4	15	TRBV7-9	CASSIQGATNEKLFF
TRBJ1-2	16	TRBV6-5	CASSFDFPGQNYGYTF
TRBJ2-3	17	TRBV7-2	CASSLAHVAGARDTQYF
TRBJ1-1	15	TRBV19	CASSIRQGMNTEAFF
TRBJ1-2	14	TRBV27	CASSPGLGHYGYTF
TRBJ1-1	14	TRBV28	CASSWPGPDTEAFF
TRBJ2-7	15	TRBV11-2	CASSLAAGTSYEQYF
TRBJ1-1	15	TRBV19	CASSSGLGLNTEAFF
TRBJ1-4	13	TRBV9	CASGDRFNEKLFF
TRBJ2-5	20	TRBV18	CASSGRPFRTSGGSQETQYF
TRBJ1-1	15	TRBV19	CASRLRDRARPEAFF
TRBJ1-2	14	TRBV13	CASSSFTGLDGYTF
TRBJ2-7	14	TRBV2	CASSSSPSSYEQYF
TRBJ2-4	15	TRBV4-3	CASSLEVGGQNIQYF
TRBJ2-1	15	TRBV11-2	CASSLGLAGGRIKFF
TRBJ2-3	16	TRBV27	CASKLIAGTSTDTQYF
TRBJ1-1	13	TRBV2	CASSFDTRTEAFF
TRBJ1-6	16	TRBV28	CASSLRQGQYNSPLHF
TRBJ2-3	15	TRBV29-1	CSVPPPGQGMDTQYF
TRBJ2-7	15	TRBV27	CASSLQDRGSYEQYF
TRBJ2-1	15	TRBV19	CASSLYRGWRNEQFF
TRBJ1-5	16	TRBV12-5	CASGSPEGSTDQPQHF
TRBJ1-2	12	TRBV6-5	CASTQAGGGYTF
TRBJ2-7	15	TRBV7-9	CASSPAGPNPYEQYF
TRBJ1-2	16	TRBV7-6	CASSLAEGSPLYGYTF